This TCR beta chain was sequenced in a study of regulatory T cells in long-lasting Graves disease. Documented time point: newly diagnosed GD, antithyroid drugs for less than 3 months. From PBMCs, RNA was extracted and then used to make the TCR library. EDTA tubes received about 9.2 milliliters of collected peripheral blood. V lost 2 bases, J lost 5 bases, and 18 bases lay in between. The V gene's germline CDR1 is MNHEY and CDR2 SVGEGT. The CDR3 length is 16 residues. This clonotype came up a few times. Construction of the TCR beta libraries employed iRepertoire HTBI primers in conjunction with Arm-PCR of CDR3 regions. One entry per CDR3 protein, called by TCRdb with MiXCR from the multiplex PCR reads. Of 350,000 to 500,000 distinct CDR3 sequences listed, 12% to 15% are singletons. These records were also assigned to another study, of T cells in Graves' hyperthyroidism and ophthalmopathy. That paper notes: The diagnostic basis comprised clinical symptoms, serum thyroxine and TRAb, thyroid ultrasound and orbital computed tomography. Ophthalmopathy stood apart from stable hyperthyroidism in a 13 V-J model.

Material: peripheral blood mononuclear cells (PBMCs), obtained at new diagnosis, from a patient treated with antithyroid drugs. This rearrangement joins TRBV6-2 or TRBV6-3 to TRBJ2-5; possibly TRBD2 for D (5 bases). This TCR came from a woman aged 45-59 years with Graves disease. The CDR3 reads CASSYDYDALSETQYF. The CDR3 DNA reads TGTGCCAGCAGTTACGACTACGATGCCCTGTCGGAGACCCAGTACTTC.